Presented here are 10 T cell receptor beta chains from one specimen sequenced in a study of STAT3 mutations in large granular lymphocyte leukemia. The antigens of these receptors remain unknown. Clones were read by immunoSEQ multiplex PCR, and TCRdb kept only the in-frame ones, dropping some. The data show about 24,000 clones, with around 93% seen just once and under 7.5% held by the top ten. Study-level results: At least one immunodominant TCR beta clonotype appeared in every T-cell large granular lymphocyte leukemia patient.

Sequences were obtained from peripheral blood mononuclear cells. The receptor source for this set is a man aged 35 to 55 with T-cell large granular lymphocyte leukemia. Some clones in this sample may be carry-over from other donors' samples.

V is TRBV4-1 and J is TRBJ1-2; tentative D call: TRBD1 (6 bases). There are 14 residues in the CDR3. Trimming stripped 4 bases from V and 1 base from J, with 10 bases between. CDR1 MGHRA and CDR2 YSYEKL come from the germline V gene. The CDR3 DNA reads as TGCGCCAGCAGCCTCGGACAGCTTAACTATGGCTACACCTTC. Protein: CASSLGQLNYGYTF.

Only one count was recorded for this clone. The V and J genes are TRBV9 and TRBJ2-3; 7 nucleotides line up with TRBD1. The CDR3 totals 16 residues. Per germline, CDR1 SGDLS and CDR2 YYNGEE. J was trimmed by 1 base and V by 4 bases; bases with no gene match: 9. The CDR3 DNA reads TGTGCCAGCAGCCCTCGACAGGGAACGGGCACAGATACGCAGTATTTT. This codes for CASSPRQGTGTDTQYF.

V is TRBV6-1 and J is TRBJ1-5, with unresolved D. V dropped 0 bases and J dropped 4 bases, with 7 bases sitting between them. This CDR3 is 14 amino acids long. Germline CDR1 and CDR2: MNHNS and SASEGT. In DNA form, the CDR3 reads TGTGCCAGCAGTGAAGCTATCCCAAATCAGCCCCAGCATTTT. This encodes CASSEAIPNQPQHF.

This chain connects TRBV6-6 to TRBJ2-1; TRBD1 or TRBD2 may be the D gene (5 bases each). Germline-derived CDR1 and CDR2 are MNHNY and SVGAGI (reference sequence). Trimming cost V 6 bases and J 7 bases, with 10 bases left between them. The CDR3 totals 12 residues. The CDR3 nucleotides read TGTGCCAGCAGCGGGGCGATTAATGAGCAGTTCTTC. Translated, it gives CASSGAINEQFF.

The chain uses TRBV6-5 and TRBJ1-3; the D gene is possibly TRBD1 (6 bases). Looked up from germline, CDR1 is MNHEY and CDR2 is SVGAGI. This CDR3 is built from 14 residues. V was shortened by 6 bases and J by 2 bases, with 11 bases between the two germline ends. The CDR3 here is CASRSGTTGNTIYF. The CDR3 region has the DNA TGTGCCAGCAGATCCGGGACAACTGGAAACACCATATATTTT.

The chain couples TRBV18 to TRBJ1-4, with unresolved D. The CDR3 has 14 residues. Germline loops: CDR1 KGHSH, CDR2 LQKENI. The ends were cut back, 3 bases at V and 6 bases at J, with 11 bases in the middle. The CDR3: CASSPLRTDEKLFF. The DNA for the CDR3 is TGTGCCAGCTCACCCCTGAGAACGGATGAAAAACTGTTTTTT.

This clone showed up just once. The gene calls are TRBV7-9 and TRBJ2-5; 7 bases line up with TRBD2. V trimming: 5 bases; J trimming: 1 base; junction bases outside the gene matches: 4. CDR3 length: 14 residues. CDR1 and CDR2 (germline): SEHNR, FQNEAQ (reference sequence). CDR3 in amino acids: CASSEGRGQETQYF. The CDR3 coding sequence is TGTGCCAGCAGCGAGGGGAGGGGCCAAGAGACCCAGTACTTC. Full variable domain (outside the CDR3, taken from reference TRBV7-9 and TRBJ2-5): DTGVSQNPRHKITKRGQNVTFRCDPISEHNRLYWYRQTLGQGPEFLTYFQNEAQLEKSRLLSDRFSAERPKGSFSTLEIQRTEQGDSAMYLCASSEGRGQETQYFGPGTRLLVL.

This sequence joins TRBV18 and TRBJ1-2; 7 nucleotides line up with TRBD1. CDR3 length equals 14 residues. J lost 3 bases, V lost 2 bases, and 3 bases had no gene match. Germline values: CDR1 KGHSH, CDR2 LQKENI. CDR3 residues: CASSPGTEDYGYTF. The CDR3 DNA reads TGTGCCAGCTCACCAGGGACAGAAGACTATGGCTACACCTTC.

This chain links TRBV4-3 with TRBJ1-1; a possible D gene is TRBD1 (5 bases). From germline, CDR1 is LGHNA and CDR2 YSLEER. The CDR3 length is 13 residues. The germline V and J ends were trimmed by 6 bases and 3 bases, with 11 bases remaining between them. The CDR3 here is CASRGVLDTEAFF. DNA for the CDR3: TGCGCCAGCAGGGGGGTACTCGACACTGAAGCTTTCTTT.

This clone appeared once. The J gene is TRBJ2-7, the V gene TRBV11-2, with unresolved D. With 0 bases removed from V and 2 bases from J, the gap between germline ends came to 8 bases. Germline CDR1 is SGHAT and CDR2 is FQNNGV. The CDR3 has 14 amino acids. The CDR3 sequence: CASSLDLRTYEQYF. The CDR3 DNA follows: TGTGCCAGCAGCTTAGATCTCCGTACCTACGAGCAGTACTTC.